A selection of T cell receptor beta chains follows, all from one sample in a study of shared clonotypes between healthy human individuals. Sequencing used immunoSEQ multiplex PCR; TCRdb keeps in-frame clones, though not all of them. Of hundreds of thousands of clones in the sample, around three quarters were seen once. The sequenced sample was memory CD4+ T cells sorted from blood. Receptors originate from a woman between 25 and 40 years old in good health. The CDR3 runs from the conserved cysteine through the conserved F or W. D genes are given only for firm matches. Only some rows state a clone size, as once, few, many or a class for expanded clones.

DNA: TGTGCCAGCAGCGGACGGACAATCGGCTACACCTTC
CDR3: CASSGRTIGYTF
D: NA
V: TRBV2
size: NA
J: TRBJ1-2

DNA: TGTGCCAGACGCAGGAGGGGACAGGCCCTATCCTACGAGCAGTACTTC
CDR3: CARRRRGQALSYEQYF
D: TRBD1
V: TRBV6-4
size: NA
J: TRBJ2-7

DNA: TGTGCCAGCAGTCGGACAGGGGTAGAGACCCAGTACTTC
CDR3: CASSRTGVETQYF
D: TRBD1
V: TRBV2
size: NA
J: TRBJ2-5

DNA: TGTGCCAGCAGCCCCCCGGGACAGGGTGCTTCCGATGAGCAGTTCTTC
CDR3: CASSPPGQGASDEQFF
D: TRBD1
V: TRBV9
size: NA
J: TRBJ2-1

DNA: TGTGCCAGTAGTATAAAGCTCGGGGCCGTCGATACGCAGTATTTT
CDR3: CASSIKLGAVDTQYF
D: NA
V: TRBV19
size: NA
J: TRBJ2-3

DNA: TGTGCCAGCAGGTCTAGCGGGAGGCGAAATTCCTACAATGAGCAGTTCTTC
CDR3: CASRSSGRRNSYNEQFF
D: TRBD2
V: TRBV9
size: NA
J: TRBJ2-1

DNA: TGTGCCAGCAGACCTGGACTAGCGGGGTCATACGAGCAGTACTTC
CDR3: CASRPGLAGSYEQYF
D: TRBD2
V: TRBV27
size: NA
J: TRBJ2-7

DNA: TGTGCCAGTAGTATTCTGGTCTTCACAGATACGCAGTATTTT
CDR3: CASSILVFTDTQYF
D: NA
V: TRBV19
size: NA
J: TRBJ2-3

DNA: TGTGCCAGCAGTGGAACGGGACAGGGACCTGGAGGCTACACCTTC
CDR3: CASSGTGQGPGGYTF
D: TRBD1
V: TRBV25-1
size: NA
J: TRBJ1-2

DNA: TGTGCCAGCAGTTCGACGCCTTCTGGAAACACCATATATTTT
CDR3: CASSSTPSGNTIYF
D: NA
V: TRBV6-5
size: once
J: TRBJ1-3

DNA: TGTGCCACCAGCAGAGATGGGTCAGGGTGGAGCGAGCAGTACTTC
CDR3: CATSRDGSGWSEQYF
D: NA
V: TRBV15
size: few
J: TRBJ2-7

DNA: TGTGCCAGCAGCTTAATTGTGGGAGCGAGCTCCTACAATGAGCAGTTCTTC
CDR3: CASSLIVGASSYNEQFF
D: NA
V: TRBV7-6
size: NA
J: TRBJ2-1

DNA: TGTGCCAGCAGCCCCGGGGGCCTCTCCTACAATGAGCAGTTCTTC
CDR3: CASSPGGLSYNEQFF
D: NA
V: TRBV6-5
size: NA
J: TRBJ2-1

DNA: TGCGCCAGCAGTTCGACTAGCGGGAGATTTTCCTACAATGAGCAGTTCTTC
CDR3: CASSSTSGRFSYNEQFF
D: TRBD2
V: TRBV5-1
size: NA
J: TRBJ2-1

DNA: TGTGCCAGCCGGACAGACGTGGGGGACCCTGGGGCCAACGTCCTGACTTTC
CDR3: CASRTDVGDPGANVLTF
D: NA
V: TRBV2
size: few
J: TRBJ2-6

DNA: TGCGCCAGCAGCTTGCAACAGAATAATGAAAAACTGTTTTTT
CDR3: CASSLQQNNEKLFF
D: NA
V: TRBV5-1
size: NA
J: TRBJ1-4

DNA: TGTGCCAGCTTTCCCAACGGGGGTCGGGATGAAAAACTGTTTTTT
CDR3: CASFPNGGRDEKLFF
D: NA
V: TRBV21-1
size: many
J: TRBJ1-4

DNA: TGTGCCAGCAGCGTAACCCCAGAAGCTAACTATGGCTACACCTTC
CDR3: CASSVTPEANYGYTF
D: NA
V: TRBV9
size: many
J: TRBJ1-2

DNA: TGTGCCAGCAGTGGGACAGGGGACGGCTACACCTTC
CDR3: CASSGTGDGYTF
D: TRBD1
V: TRBV2
size: NA
J: TRBJ1-2

DNA: TGTGCCAGCAGTCTGTGGTTTGAGCAGTTCTTC
CDR3: CASSLWFEQFF
D: NA
V: TRBV6-1
size: NA
J: TRBJ2-1

DNA: TGTGCCAGCAGCTTCCCGCCGGGACAGGGGCATAGCACCGGGGAGCTGTTTTTT
CDR3: CASSFPPGQGHSTGELFF
D: TRBD1
V: TRBV7-9
size: NA
J: TRBJ2-2

DNA: TGTGCCAGCAGTTACGCTGGGTCAAACACCATATATTTT
CDR3: CASSYAGSNTIYF
D: NA
V: TRBV6-5
size: NA
J: TRBJ1-3

DNA: TGTGCCTCGAACATTCAGTACTTC
CDR3: CASNIQYF
D: NA
V: TRBV9
size: NA
J: TRBJ2-4

DNA: TGTGCCAGCAGCGAGACAGTAAACACTGAAGCTTTCTTT
CDR3: CASSETVNTEAFF
D: NA
V: TRBV7-7
size: few
J: TRBJ1-1

DNA: TGTGCCAGCAGGCGGACAGGGTATAATTCACCCCTCCACTTT
CDR3: CASRRTGYNSPLHF
D: TRBD1
V: TRBV28
size: NA
J: TRBJ1-6

DNA: TGTGCCAGTAGCGAACTACCGACTCTGGGAATTTTAGCCACTGAAGCTTTCTTT
CDR3: CASSELPTLGILATEAFF
D: NA
V: TRBV19
size: NA
J: TRBJ1-1

DNA: TGTGCCAGCAGTCCCTCGGGACTAGCGACTATTGACACCTACGAGCAGTACTTC
CDR3: CASSPSGLATIDTYEQYF
D: TRBD2
V: TRBV28
size: NA
J: TRBJ2-7

DNA: TGTGCCGTAATTCCTAGCGGGAGTCAGAAGCAGTTCTTC
CDR3: CAVIPSGSQKQFF
D: TRBD2
V: TRBV7-9
size: NA
J: TRBJ2-1

DNA: TGTGCCAGCAGCTTACGGGGACAAGAGACCCAGTACTTC
CDR3: CASSLRGQETQYF
D: NA
V: TRBV7-3
size: NA
J: TRBJ2-5

DNA: TGCGCCAGCAGCCAAGATTACGTCATGAACACTGAAGCTTTCTTT
CDR3: CASSQDYVMNTEAFF
D: NA
V: TRBV4-1
size: once
J: TRBJ1-1

DNA: TGTGCCAGCAGCCCATTTGTGGCCAAAAACATTCAGTACTTC
CDR3: CASSPFVAKNIQYF
D: NA
V: TRBV6-5
size: NA
J: TRBJ2-4

DNA: TGTGCCAGCAGCTTAGTAGGGACAGGATACATGAACACTGAAGCTTTCTTT
CDR3: CASSLVGTGYMNTEAFF
D: TRBD1
V: TRBV7-9
size: NA
J: TRBJ1-1

DNA: TGCAGCGTTGATGGCCCCAGCGGTGAAAAACTGTTTTTT
CDR3: CSVDGPSGEKLFF
D: NA
V: TRBV29-1
size: NA
J: TRBJ1-4

DNA: TGTGCCAGCAGTTCCCACAGTGGAAACACCATATATTTT
CDR3: CASSSHSGNTIYF
D: NA
V: TRBV6-5
size: NA
J: TRBJ1-3

DNA: TGTGCCAGCAGCCCCACAGTAGGGGCTAGCGGGAGGGATGAGCAGTTCTTC
CDR3: CASSPTVGASGRDEQFF
D: TRBD2
V: TRBV9
size: NA
J: TRBJ2-1

DNA: TGCGCCAGCAGCGGGACAGGGAATGAAAAACTGTTTTTT
CDR3: CASSGTGNEKLFF
D: TRBD1
V: TRBV5-1
size: NA
J: TRBJ1-4

DNA: TGTGCCAGCACCTTCGAGTGGGACACCGGGGAGCTGTTTTTT
CDR3: CASTFEWDTGELFF
D: NA
V: TRBV6-1
size: NA
J: TRBJ2-2

DNA: TGTGCCAGTAGTTCCTATAAGGGTCCCGGGGGGGATGAGCAGTTCTTC
CDR3: CASSSYKGPGGDEQFF
D: TRBD2
V: TRBV19
size: NA
J: TRBJ2-1

DNA: TGCGCCAGCAGTGAAGGGACTGAGCAGTACTTC
CDR3: CASSEGTEQYF
D: NA
V: TRBV10-1
size: NA
J: TRBJ2-7

DNA: TGTGCCAGCAGCACCAACCGGGACAGGGCGGACGAGCAGTACTTC
CDR3: CASSTNRDRADEQYF
D: TRBD1
V: TRBV7-9
size: once
J: TRBJ2-7

DNA: TGTGCCAGCAGTTTGCCAGTGGGAGATACGCAGTATTTT
CDR3: CASSLPVGDTQYF
D: NA
V: TRBV6-6
size: NA
J: TRBJ2-3

DNA: TGTGCCAGCAGCTCCCAGGGCGACACTGAAGCTTTCTTT
CDR3: CASSSQGDTEAFF
D: NA
V: TRBV7-2
size: few
J: TRBJ1-1

DNA: TGTGCCAGCAGAGTCGAGGAATACACTGAAGCTTTCTTT
CDR3: CASRVEEYTEAFF
D: NA
V: TRBV2
size: NA
J: TRBJ1-1

DNA: TGTGCCAGCAGTTTCCACCCCTCTGAAGCTTTCTTT
CDR3: CASSFHPSEAFF
D: NA
V: TRBV28
size: NA
J: TRBJ1-1